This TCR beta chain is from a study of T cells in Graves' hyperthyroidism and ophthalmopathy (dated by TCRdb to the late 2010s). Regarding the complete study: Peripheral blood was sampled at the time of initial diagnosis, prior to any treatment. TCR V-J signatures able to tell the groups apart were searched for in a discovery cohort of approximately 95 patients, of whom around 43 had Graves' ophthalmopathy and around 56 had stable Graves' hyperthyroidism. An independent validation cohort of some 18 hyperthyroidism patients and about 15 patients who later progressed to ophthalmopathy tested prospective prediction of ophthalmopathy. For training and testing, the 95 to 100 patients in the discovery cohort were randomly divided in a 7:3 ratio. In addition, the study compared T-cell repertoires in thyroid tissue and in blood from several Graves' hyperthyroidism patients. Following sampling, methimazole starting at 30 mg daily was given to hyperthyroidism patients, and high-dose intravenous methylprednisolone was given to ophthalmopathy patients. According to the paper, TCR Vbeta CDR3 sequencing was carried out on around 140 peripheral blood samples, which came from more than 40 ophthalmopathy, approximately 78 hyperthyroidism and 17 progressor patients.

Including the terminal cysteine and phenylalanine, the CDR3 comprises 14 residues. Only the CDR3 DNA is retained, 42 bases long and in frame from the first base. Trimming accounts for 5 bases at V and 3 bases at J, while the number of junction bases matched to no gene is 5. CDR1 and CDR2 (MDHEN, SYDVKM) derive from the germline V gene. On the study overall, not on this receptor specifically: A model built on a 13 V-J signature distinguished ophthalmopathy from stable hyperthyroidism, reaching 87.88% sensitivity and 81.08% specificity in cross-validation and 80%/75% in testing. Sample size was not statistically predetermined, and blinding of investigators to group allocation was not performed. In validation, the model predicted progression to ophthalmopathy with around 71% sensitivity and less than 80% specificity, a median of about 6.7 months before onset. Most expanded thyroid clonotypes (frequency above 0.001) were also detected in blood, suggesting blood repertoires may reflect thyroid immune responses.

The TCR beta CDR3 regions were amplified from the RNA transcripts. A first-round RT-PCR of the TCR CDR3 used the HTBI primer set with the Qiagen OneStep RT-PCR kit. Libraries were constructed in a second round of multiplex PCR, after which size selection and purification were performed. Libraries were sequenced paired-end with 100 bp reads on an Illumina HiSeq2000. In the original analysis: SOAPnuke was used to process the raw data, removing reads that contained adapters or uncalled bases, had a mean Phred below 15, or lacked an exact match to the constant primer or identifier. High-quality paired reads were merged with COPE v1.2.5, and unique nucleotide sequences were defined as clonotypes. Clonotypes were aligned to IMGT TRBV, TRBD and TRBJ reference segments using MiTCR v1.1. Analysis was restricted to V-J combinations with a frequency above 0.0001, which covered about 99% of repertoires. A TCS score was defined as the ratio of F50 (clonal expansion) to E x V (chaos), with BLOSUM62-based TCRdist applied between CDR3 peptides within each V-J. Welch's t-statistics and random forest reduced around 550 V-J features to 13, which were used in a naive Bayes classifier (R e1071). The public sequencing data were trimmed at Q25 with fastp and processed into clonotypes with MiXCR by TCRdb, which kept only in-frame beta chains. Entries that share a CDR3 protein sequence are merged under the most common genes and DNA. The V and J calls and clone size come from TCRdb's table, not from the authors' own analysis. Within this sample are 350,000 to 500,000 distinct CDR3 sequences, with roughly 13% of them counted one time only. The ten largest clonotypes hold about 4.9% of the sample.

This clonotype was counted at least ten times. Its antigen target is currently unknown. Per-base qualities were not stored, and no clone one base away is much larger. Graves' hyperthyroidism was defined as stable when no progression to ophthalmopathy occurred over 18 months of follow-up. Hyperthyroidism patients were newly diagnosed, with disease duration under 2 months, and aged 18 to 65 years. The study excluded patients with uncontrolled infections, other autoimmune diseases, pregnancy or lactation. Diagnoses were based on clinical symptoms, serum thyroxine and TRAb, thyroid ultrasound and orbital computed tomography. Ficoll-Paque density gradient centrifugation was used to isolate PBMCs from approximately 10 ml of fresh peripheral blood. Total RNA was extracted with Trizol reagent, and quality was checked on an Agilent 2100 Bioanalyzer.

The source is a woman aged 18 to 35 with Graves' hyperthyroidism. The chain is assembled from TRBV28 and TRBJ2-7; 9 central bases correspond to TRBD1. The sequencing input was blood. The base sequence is TGTGCCAGCAGTCCCCGGACAGGGGACTACGAGCAGTACTTC. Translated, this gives CASSPRTGDYEQYF.